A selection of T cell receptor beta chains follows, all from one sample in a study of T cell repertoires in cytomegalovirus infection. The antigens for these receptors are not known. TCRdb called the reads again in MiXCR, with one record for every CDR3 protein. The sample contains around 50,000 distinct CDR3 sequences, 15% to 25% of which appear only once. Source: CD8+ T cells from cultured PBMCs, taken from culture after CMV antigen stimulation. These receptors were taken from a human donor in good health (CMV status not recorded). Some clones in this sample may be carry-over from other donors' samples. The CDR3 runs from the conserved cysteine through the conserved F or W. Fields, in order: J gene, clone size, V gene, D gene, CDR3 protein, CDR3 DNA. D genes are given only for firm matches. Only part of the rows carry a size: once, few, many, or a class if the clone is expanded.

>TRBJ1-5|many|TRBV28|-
CASSPRAGPNQPQHF
TGTGCCAGCAGTCCTCGGGCAGGACCTAATCAGCCCCAGCATTTT
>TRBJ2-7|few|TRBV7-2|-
CASSSRAHYEQYF
TGTGCCAGCAGCTCCCGGGCTCACTACGAGCAGTACTTC
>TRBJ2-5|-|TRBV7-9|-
CASSPPQGTETQYF
TGTGCCAGCAGCCCCCCCCAGGGGACCGAGACCCAGTACTTC
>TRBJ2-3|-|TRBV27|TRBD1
CASSLTVVTGETDTQYF
TGTGCCAGCAGTCTAACGGTAGTAACAGGGGAGACAGATACGCAGTATTTT
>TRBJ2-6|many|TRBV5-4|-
CASSSEEERASGANVLTF
TGTGCCAGCAGCTCCGAAGAGGAGAGGGCCTCTGGGGCCAACGTCCTGACTTTC
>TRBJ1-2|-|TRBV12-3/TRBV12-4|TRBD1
CASSLKLGGGYYGYTF
TGTGCCAGCAGTTTAAAGTTAGGGGGCGGCTACTATGGCTACACCTTC
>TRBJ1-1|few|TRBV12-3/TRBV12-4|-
CASSWGGTEAFF
TGTGCCAGCAGTTGGGGGGGTACTGAAGCTTTCTTT
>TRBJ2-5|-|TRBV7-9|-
CASSLGSTGQETQYF
TGTGCCAGCAGCTTAGGTTCGACAGGACAAGAGACCCAGTACTTC
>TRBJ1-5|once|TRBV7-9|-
CASSLAGQGLNQPQHF
TGTGCCAGCAGCTTAGCGGGGCAGGGTCTCAATCAGCCCCAGCATTTT
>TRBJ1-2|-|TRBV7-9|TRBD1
CASSGDRTDNYGYTF
TGTGCCAGCAGCGGGGACAGGACGGATAACTATGGCTACACCTTC
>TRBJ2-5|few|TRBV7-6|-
CASSSLHRRGETQYF
TGTGCCAGCAGCTCCCTCCACAGACGAGGGGAGACCCAGTACTTC
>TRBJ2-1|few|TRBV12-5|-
CASGPGLLNEQFF
TGTGCTAGTGGCCCCGGACTCCTCAATGAGCAGTTCTTC
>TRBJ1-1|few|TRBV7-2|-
CASSLYLSAGTEAFF
TGTGCCAGCAGCTTATATCTTTCGGCGGGCACTGAAGCTTTCTTT
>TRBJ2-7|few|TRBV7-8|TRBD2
CASSLAQAGGPLEQYF
TGTGCCAGCAGCTTAGCACAAGCGGGAGGGCCTCTCGAGCAGTACTTC
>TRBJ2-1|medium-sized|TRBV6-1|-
CASSEGEGGSYNEQFF
TGTGCCAGCAGTGAAGGAGAGGGGGGCTCATACAATGAGCAGTTCTTC
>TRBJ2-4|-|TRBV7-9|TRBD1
CASSPEGAKNSQYF
TGTGCCAGCAGCCCCGAGGGGGCCAAAAACAGTCAGTACTTC
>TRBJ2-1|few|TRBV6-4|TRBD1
CASSVKGRGIPTYNEQFF
TGTGCCAGCAGTGTAAAGGGCAGGGGGATACCTACTTACAATGAGCAGTTCTTC
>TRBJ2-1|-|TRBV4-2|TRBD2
CASSQGTSGSLYNEQFF
TGTGCCAGCAGCCAAGGCACTAGCGGGAGCCTCTACAATGAGCAGTTCTTC
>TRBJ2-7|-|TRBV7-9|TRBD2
CASSSTSGTHSYEQYF
TGTGCCAGCAGCTCCACTAGCGGGACTCACTCCTACGAGCAGTACTTC
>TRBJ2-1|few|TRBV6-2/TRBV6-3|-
CASSPSNWKNEQFF
TGTGCCAGCAGTCCCTCGAATTGGAAAAATGAGCAGTTCTTC
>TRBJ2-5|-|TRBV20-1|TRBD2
CSARGLAGGSGTQYF
TGCAGTGCTAGAGGACTAGCGGGTGGGTCGGGGACCCAGTACTTC
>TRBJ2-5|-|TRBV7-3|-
CASSLAGKKETQYF
TGTGCCAGCAGCTTAGCAGGCAAAAAAGAGACCCAGTACTTC
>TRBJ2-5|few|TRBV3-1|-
CASSQPQGGGETQYF
TGTGCCAGCAGCCAGCCCCAGGGGGGAGGGGAGACCCAGTACTTC